The next 8 T cell receptor beta chains were all read from a single sample in a study of vaccination effects on CD4 cells after COVID-19. Clones were read by immunoSEQ multiplex PCR, and TCRdb kept only the in-frame ones, dropping some. The data show about 23,000 clones, around 72% seen once. Antigen-specific CD4+ T cells were expanded with viral peptide pools in the ViraFEST assay before sequencing. Investigators separated out CD4+ T cells once approximately 10 days of culture had passed. Negative nucleocapsid antibody tests before and after vaccination confirmed no previous SARS-CoV-2 infection. These receptors lack a known antigen. The specimen comprised CD4+ T cells from PBMCs cultured with SARS-CoV-2 spike peptides, sampled before COVID-19 vaccination. The receptors here all came from a human donor who received a COVID-19 vaccine.

In its sample, this clone was seen once. The rearrangement links TRBV4-1 to TRBJ2-5; D is perhaps TRBD2 (6 bases). The V end was cut by 3 bases, the J end by 5 bases, with 16 bases between. CDR3 length: 15 residues. Per germline, CDR1 MGHRA and CDR2 YSYEKL. The CDR3 loop is CASSQQEGPRETQYF. The CDR3 coding sequence is TGCGCCAGCAGCCAGCAGGAGGGTCCCCGGGAGACCCAGTACTTC.

V usage is TRBV5-4 and J usage is TRBJ1-1; TRBD1 matches 8 bases. Germline V lookup: CDR1 SGHNT, CDR2 YYREEE (reference sequence). V gave up 4 bases and J gave up 10 bases; unmatched junction bases: 9. The CDR3 runs 13 residues. In nucleotides, the CDR3 is TGTGCCAGCAGCGAAGGACAGGGCGGGTTAGCTTTCTTT. It specifies CASSEGQGGLAFF. The whole variable domain, remainder taken from reference TRBV5-4 and TRBJ1-1, is ETGVTQSPTHLIKTRGQQVTLRCSSQSGHNTVSWYQQALGQGPQFIFQYYREEENGRGNFPPRFSGLQFPNYSSELNVNALELDDSALYLCASSEGQGGLAFFGQGTRLTVV.

The genes are TRBV6-5 and TRBJ2-5; D is undetermined. Between the trimmed V and J ends, which lost 2 bases and 1 base, there was a span of 11 bases. The CDR3 loop spans 15 amino acids. The germline CDR1 and CDR2 sequences are MNHEY and SVGAGI. CDR3 amino acids: CASSYLAEVQETQYF. The CDR3 DNA follows: TGTGCCAGCAGTTACCTCGCGGAAGTCCAAGAGACCCAGTACTTC.

The chain employs TRBV13 and TRBJ2-1; 7 bases are shared with TRBD2. Trimming removed 5 bases from V and 14 bases from J; junction bases left unmatched: 9. Germline V lookup: CDR1 PRHDT, CDR2 FYEKMQ (reference sequence). The CDR3 length is 12 residues. The CDR3 is CASSPREVKEFF. The CDR3 DNA sequence: TGTGCCAGCAGCCCCCGGGAGGTAAAGGAGTTCTTC.

The chain combines TRBV5-1 with TRBJ1-4, with D possibly TRBD1 on 5 matching bases. The CDR3 totals 15 residues. Per germline, CDR1 SGHRS and CDR2 YFSETQ. V was clipped by 0 bases and J by 8 bases, with 14 bases between them. CDR3 bases: TGCGCCAGCAGCTTGGCCGGGACCCCGGGGGAAAAACTGTTTTTT. Translated, it gives CASSLAGTPGEKLFF.

V gene TRBV29-1 combines with J gene TRBJ2-3; 7 bases line up with TRBD2. There are 12 residues in the CDR3. Trimming at V came to 2 bases and at J to 6 bases, leaving 2 bases not matched to a gene. Germline assignment: CDR1 SQVTM and CDR2 ANQGSEA. The CDR3 bases are TGCAGCGTTGAAATCGGGGGGGATACGCAGTATTTT. This gives the protein CSVEIGGDTQYF.

CDR3 nucleotide sequence: TGCGCCAGCAGCTTGGCCGCGGGAGGGACAGGGGCCTATGGCTACACCTTC. Translated: CASSLAAGGTGAYGYTF. The V gene is TRBV5-1, the J gene TRBJ1-2, with TRBD1 matching 10 bases. Germline lookup yields CDR1 SGHRS and CDR2 YFSETQ. The CDR3 contains 17 residues. J lost 4 bases, V lost 0 bases, and 9 bases had no gene match.

The chain has TRBV19 and TRBJ2-7; D is unresolved. The V end was cut by 8 bases, the J end by 1 base, with 21 bases between. Germline CDR1 reads LNHDA; CDR2 reads SQIVND (reference sequence). This CDR3 contains 16 residues. The CDR3 DNA sequence: TGTGCCAGTTCCCAACCTAATTATGGGGTATCCTACGAGCAGTACTTC. It codes for CASSQPNYGVSYEQYF.